This T cell receptor (beta chain) was sequenced for a study of Ad26.COV2.S vaccination and SARS-CoV-2 variants. This clone appeared a single time. What it binds is unknown. The junction had 8 bases not matched to a gene; V was cut back by 0 bases and J by 7 bases. This CDR3 comprises 15 residues. CDR1 and CDR2 from the germline V gene are SGHDT and YYEEEE. Treatment given: over 15 received Ad26.COV2.S at low or high dose, single or two shots; about 5 received placebo; per-sample allocation not given. Day 63 after the first injection of vaccine or placebo was the sampling time. Some clones are missing from TCRdb's copy, which holds only in-frame ones; the method was immunoSEQ multiplex PCR. This table holds around 300,000 clones, roughly 90% found once. General study points: Researchers reported similar non-spike TCR breadth in vaccine and placebo recipients. Assessments of TCR breadth and depth may have underestimated the total T cell responses.

The chain carries TRBV5-6 and TRBJ1-2; TRBD1 aligns across 8 bases. The specimen comprised peripheral blood, sampled in a trial of Ad26.COV2.S vaccine versus placebo. This sequence was found in a person aged 18-65 years who received the Ad26.COV2.S COVID-19 vaccine or a placebo. The CDR3 DNA follows: TGTGCCAGCAGCTTGGGAGGCAGGGGGCTTCGTGGCTACACCTTC. This translates into CASSLGGRGLRGYTF.